One T cell receptor beta chain is described in this entry. The data are from a study of hypomethylating agent response in myelodysplastic syndrome. Survey resolution used two replicates of roughly 200 ng, totaling roughly 400 ng DNA. The data were produced by immunoSEQ multiplex PCR, yet TCRdb's version contains in-frame clones alone and is incomplete. The data contain about 4,500 clones, approximately 87% of them singletons. CDR1 is MNHNY and CDR2 is SVGAGI in the germline V gene (reference sequence). The CDR3 sequence is 12 residues long. Trimming removed 2 bases from V and 4 bases from J, with 3 bases in between.

The rearrangement joins TRBV6-6 to TRBJ2-1, with no clear D. The source was bone marrow, collected before or after starting hypomethylating agent treatment for myelodysplastic syndrome (not recorded which). This clonotype was sampled from a human donor with myelodysplastic syndrome. The CDR3 loop reads CASSYAYNEQFF. The CDR3 region has the DNA TGTGCCAGCAGTTACGCGTACAATGAGCAGTTCTTC.